This T cell receptor (beta chain) was found in a study of blood T cell repertoires in COVID-19. Background on the study: PBMCs, B-cell-depleted T cells, or T cells provided the cDNA or gDNA that made up the material.

Trimming shortened V by 4 bases and J by 8 bases, and 13 bases separated the two germline ends. This CDR3 is 13 amino acids long. Per the germline V gene, CDR1 is SGHRS and CDR2 is YFSETQ. Profiling relied on immunoSEQ multiplex PCR, and the TCRdb table lists in-frame clones only, not all of them. The data show over 75,000 clones, 83% seen once. Sequenced sample: peripheral blood. The chain recombines TRBV5-1 with TRBJ2-1; no firm D call. The clonotype was recovered from a human donor in a cohort sampled during active COVID-19. The CDR3 sequence is CASSDSEYYEQFF. CDR3 bases: TGCGCCAGCAGCGACTCGGAATACTATGAGCAGTTCTTC.